Listed below are T cell receptor beta chains from one sample, sequenced in a study of T cells in Graves' hyperthyroidism and ophthalmopathy. Via MiXCR, TCRdb re-called the multiplex PCR reads, giving one row per CDR3 protein. The top ten hold around 27% of the sample, which has over 150,000 distinct CDR3 sequences, around 15% seen once. Sample: blood. The source of these receptors is a woman aged 45-65 years with Graves' hyperthyroidism. Each CDR3 is given with its conserved first and last residue. Fields, in order: V gene, J gene, CDR3 protein.

TRBV7-2	TRBJ2-5	CASSLMRETQYF
TRBV20-1	TRBJ2-3	CSASRGPDTQYF
TRBV29-1	TRBJ1-1	CSVETGRHTEAFF
TRBV5-4	TRBJ2-1	CASSGGWGTNSYNEQFF
TRBV7-9	TRBJ1-1	CASSDEFRGLNTEAFF
TRBV28	TRBJ2-7	CASSSPILGSNEQYF
TRBV6-1	TRBJ1-5	CASSEGPQPQHF
TRBV4-2	TRBJ2-6	CASSQETSGSGANVLTF
TRBV19	TRBJ1-6	CASASTGTTYNSPLHF
TRBV7-3	TRBJ2-3	CASSLVSGPTDTQYF
TRBV6-1	TRBJ2-5	CATLRLAGSSQETQYF
TRBV20-1	TRBJ1-2	CSARQEANYGYTF
TRBV5-1	TRBJ2-3	CASTILGTDTDTQYF
TRBV5-8	TRBJ1-5	CASSLAGVRNQPQHF
TRBV3-1	TRBJ2-2	CASSQDLSAGNTGELFF
TRBV19	TRBJ1-1	CASIPPGKLGNTEAFF
TRBV28	TRBJ1-3	CASINRSSGNTIYF
TRBV5-8	TRBJ1-5	CASSLVKGNSNQPQHF
TRBV6-2/TRBV6-3	TRBJ2-7	CASIGRESPYEQYF